This TCR beta chain was captured in a study of cytomegalovirus exposure and HLA in healthy donors. This PCR relied on a set of 60 Vbeta primers and 13 Jbeta primers. Sequencing used immunoSEQ multiplex PCR; TCRdb keeps in-frame clones, though not all of them. This sample has about 160,000 clones, with 65% to 80% found just once. The material sequenced was PBMCs. This receptor was obtained from a female donor in good health and CMV-seronegative.

For the CDR3, the DNA is TGTGCCAGCAGCTTGGGGGGACAGGGGGCCACTGAAGCTTTCTTT. Protein product: CASSLGGQGATEAFF. V is TRBV5-6 and J is TRBJ1-1, with 12 bases lining up with TRBD1. This CDR3 region has 15 residues. Trimming took 0 bases from V and 4 from J; bases not matched to a gene: 1. Per germline, CDR1 SGHDT and CDR2 YYEEEE. Full variable domain (missing parts from reference TRBV5-6 and TRBJ1-1): DAGVTQSPTHLIKTRGQQVTLRCSPKSGHDTVSWYQQALGQGPQFIFQYYEEEERQRGNFPDRFSGHQFPNYSSELNVNALLLGDSALYLCASSLGGQGATEAFFGQGTRLTVV.